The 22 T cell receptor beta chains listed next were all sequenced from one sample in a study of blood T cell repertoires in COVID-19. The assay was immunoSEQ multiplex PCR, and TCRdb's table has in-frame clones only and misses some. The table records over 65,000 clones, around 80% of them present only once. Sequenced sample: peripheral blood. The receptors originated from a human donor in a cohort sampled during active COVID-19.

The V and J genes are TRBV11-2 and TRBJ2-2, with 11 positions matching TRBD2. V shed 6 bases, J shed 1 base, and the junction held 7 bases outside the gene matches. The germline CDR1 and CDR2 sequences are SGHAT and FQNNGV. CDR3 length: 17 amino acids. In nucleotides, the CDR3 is TGTGCCAGCAGGGGACTAGCGGAGGCTTTGAACACCGGGGAGCTGTTTTTT. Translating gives CASRGLAEALNTGELFF.

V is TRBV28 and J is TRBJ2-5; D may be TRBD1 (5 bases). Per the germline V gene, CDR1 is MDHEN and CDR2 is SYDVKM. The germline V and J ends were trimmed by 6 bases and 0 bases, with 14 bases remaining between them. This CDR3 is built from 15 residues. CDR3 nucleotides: TGTGCCAGCAGACCCCCGAGACAGAACCAAGAGACCCAGTACTTC. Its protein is CASRPPRQNQETQYF.

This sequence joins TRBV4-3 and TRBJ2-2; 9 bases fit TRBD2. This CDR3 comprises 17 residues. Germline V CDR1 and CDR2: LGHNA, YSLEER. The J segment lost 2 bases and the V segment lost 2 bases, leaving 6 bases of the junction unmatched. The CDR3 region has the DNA TGCGCCAGCAGCCAAAGTGAAGCGGGAGGTAACACCGGGGAGCTGTTTTTT. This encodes CASSQSEAGGNTGELFF.

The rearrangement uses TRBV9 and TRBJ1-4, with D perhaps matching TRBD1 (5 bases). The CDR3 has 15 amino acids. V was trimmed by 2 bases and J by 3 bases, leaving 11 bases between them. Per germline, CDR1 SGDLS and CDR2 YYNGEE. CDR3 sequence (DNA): TGTGCCAGCAGCGTTGGGGGGATCTCTAATGAAAAACTGTTTTTT. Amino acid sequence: CASSVGGISNEKLFF. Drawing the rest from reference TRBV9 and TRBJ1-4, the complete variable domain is DSGVTQTPKHLITATGQRVTLRCSPRSGDLSVYWYQQSLDQGLQFLIQYYNGEERAKGNILERFSAQQFPDLHSELNLSSLELGDSALYFCASSVGGISNEKLFFGSGTQLSVL.

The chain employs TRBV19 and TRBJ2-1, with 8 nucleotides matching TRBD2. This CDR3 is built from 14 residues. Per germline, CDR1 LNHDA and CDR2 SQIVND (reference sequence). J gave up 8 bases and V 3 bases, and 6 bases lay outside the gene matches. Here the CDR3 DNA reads TGTGCCAGTAGTATGGGACTAGGGTTATATGAGCAGTTCTTC. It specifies CASSMGLGLYEQFF.

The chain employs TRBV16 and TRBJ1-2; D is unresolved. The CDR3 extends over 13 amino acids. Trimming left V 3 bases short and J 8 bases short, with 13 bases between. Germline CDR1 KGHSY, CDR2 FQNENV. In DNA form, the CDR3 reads TGTGCCAGCAGCCATACCCTGACGGAGGGCTACACCTTC. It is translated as CASSHTLTEGYTF. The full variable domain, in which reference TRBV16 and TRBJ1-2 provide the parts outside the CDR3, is GEEVAQTPKHLVRGEGQKAKLYCAPIKGHSYVFWYQQVLKNEFKFLISFQNENVFDETGMPKERFSAKCLPNSPCSLEIQATKLEDSAVYFCASSHTLTEGYTFGSGTRLTVV.

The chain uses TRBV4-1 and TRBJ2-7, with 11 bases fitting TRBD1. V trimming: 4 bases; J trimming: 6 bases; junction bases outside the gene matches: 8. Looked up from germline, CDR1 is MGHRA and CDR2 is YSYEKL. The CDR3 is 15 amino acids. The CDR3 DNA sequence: TGCGCCAGCAGCCTAGTCCCGGGACAGGGGGGCGAGCAGTACTTC. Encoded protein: CASSLVPGQGGEQYF.

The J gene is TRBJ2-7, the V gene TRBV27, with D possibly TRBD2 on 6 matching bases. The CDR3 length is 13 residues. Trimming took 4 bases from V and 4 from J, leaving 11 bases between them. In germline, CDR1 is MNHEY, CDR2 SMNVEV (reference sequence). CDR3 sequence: CASSSDGGYEQYF. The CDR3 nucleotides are TGTGCCAGCAGTTCGGACGGGGGATACGAGCAGTACTTC.

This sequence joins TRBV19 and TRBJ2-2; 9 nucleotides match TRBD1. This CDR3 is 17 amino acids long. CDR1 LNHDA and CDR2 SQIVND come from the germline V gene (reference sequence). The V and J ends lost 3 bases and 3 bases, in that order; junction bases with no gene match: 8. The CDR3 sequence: CASSIQQGARHTGELFF. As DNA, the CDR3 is TGTGCCAGTAGTATTCAACAGGGGGCGAGGCACACCGGGGAGCTGTTTTTT.

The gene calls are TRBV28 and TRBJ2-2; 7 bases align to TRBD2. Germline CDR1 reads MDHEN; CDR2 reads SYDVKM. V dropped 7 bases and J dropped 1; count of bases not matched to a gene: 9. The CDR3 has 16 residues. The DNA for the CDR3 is TGTGCCAGCACGGCTAGCGGCGCCCGGAACACCGGGGAGCTGTTTTTT. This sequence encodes CASTASGARNTGELFF. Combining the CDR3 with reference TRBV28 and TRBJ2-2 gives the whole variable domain DVKVTQSSRYLVKRTGEKVFLECVQDMDHENMFWYRQDPGLGLRLIYFSYDVKMKEKGDIPEGYSVSREKKERFSLILESASTNQTSMYLCASTASGARNTGELFFGEGSRLTVL.

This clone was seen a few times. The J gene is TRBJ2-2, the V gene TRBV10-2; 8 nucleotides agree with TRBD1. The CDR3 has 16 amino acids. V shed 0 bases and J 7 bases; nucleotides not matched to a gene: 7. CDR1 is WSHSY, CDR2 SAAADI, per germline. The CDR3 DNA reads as TGCGCCAGCAGTGAGTCGATACAGGGGGTAATCGGGGAGCTGTTTTTT. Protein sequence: CASSESIQGVIGELFF.

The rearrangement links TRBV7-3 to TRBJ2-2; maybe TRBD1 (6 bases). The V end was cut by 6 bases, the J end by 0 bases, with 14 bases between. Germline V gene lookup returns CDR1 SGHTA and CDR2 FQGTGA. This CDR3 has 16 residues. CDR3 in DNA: TGTGCCAGCAGTCCGTGGACAGACCCGAACACCGGGGAGCTGTTTTTT. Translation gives CASSPWTDPNTGELFF.

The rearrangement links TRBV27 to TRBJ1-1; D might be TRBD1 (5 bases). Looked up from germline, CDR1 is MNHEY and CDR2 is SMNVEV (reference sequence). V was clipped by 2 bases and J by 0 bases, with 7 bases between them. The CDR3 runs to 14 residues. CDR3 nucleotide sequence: TGTGCCAGCAGTTTAGCGGGGGTGAACACTGAAGCTTTCTTT. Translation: CASSLAGVNTEAFF.

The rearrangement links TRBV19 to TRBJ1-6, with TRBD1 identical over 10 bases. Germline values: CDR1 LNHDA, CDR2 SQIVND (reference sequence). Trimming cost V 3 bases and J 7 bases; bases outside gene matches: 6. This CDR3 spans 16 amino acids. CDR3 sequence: CASSIPGQGRNSPLHF. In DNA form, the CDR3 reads TGTGCCAGTAGTATCCCGGGACAGGGGAGGAATTCACCCCTCCACTTT.

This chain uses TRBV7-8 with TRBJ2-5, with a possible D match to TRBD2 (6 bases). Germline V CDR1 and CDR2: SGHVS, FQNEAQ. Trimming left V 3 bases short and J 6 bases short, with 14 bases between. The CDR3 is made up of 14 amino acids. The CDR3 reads CASSLPRGKKTQYF. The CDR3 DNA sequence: TGTGCCAGCAGCTTGCCTCGGGGGAAGAAGACCCAGTACTTC.

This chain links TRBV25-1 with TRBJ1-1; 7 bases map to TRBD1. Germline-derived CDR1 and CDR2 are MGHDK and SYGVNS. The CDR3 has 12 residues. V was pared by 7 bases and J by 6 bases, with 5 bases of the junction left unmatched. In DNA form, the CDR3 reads TGTGCCAGCATAGAGGGGGCGCCTGAAGCTTTCTTT. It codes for CASIEGAPEAFF.

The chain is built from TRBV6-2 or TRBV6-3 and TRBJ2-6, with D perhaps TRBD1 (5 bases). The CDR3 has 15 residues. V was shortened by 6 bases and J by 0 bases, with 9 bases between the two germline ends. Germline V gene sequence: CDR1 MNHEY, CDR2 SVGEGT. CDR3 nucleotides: TGTGCCAGCAGCTCAGGGAACTCTGGGGCCAACGTCCTGACTTTC. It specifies CASSSGNSGANVLTF.

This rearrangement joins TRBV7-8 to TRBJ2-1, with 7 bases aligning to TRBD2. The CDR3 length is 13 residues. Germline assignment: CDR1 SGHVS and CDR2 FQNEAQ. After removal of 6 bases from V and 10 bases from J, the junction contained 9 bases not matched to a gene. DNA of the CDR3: TGTGCCAGCAGTATCGACAGAGCGGGAGAGCAGTTCTTC. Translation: CASSIDRAGEQFF.

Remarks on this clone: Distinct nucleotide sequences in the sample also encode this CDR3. CDR3 residues: CASSIEGRGETQYF. CDR3 coding DNA: TGTGCCAGTAGTATAGAGGGCAGAGGGGAGACCCAGTACTTC. The chain joins TRBV19 to TRBJ2-5, with D possibly being TRBD2 (5 bases). This CDR3 region has 14 residues. The germline V and J ends were trimmed by 0 bases and 5 bases, with 10 bases remaining between them. Germline assignment: CDR1 LNHDA and CDR2 SQIVND (reference sequence). Full variable domain (rest looked up from reference TRBV19 and TRBJ2-5): DGGITQSPKYLFRKEGQNVTLSCEQNLNHDAMYWYRQDPGQGLRLIYYSQIVNDFQKGDIAEGYSVSREKKESFPLTVTSAQKNPTAFYLCASSIEGRGETQYFGPGTRLLVL.

The CDR3 region has the DNA TGTGCCAGCAGTTCCCTCTACTACGGGGGAGAAAGCGAGCAGTACTTC. This encodes CASSSLYYGGESEQYF. The chain combines TRBV6-5 with TRBJ2-7, with D perhaps TRBD2 (6 bases). Trimming shortened V by 4 bases and J by 6 bases, and 22 bases separated the two germline ends. The germline gives CDR1 MNHEY, CDR2 SVGAGI. This CDR3 region has 16 residues.

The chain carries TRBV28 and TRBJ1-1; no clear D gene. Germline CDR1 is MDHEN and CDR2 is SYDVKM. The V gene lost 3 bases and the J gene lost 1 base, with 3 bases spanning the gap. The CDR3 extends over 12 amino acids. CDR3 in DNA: TGTGCCAGCAGTTTCGGGAACACTGAAGCTTTCTTT. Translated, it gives CASSFGNTEAFF.

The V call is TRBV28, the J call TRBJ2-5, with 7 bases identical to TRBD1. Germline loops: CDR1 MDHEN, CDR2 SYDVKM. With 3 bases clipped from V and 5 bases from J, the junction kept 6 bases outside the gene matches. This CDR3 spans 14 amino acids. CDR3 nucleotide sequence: TGTGCCAGCAGTTTTGTAGGGGGCGCGGAGACCCAGTACTTC. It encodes CASSFVGGAETQYF.